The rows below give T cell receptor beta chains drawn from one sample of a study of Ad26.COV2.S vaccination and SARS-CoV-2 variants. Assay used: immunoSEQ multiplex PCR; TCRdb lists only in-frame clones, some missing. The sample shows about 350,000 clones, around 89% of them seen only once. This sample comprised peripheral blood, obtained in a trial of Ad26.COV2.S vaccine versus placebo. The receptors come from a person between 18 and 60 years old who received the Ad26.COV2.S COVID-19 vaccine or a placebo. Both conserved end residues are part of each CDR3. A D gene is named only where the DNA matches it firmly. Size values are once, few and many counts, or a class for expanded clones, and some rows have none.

cdr3_nt: TGTGCCAGCGGGCAAGCAAGACAGGGAGTAGGAGAGACCCAGTACTTC; cdr3_aa: CASGQARQGVGETQYF; d_call: TRBD1; v_call: TRBV7-9; j_call: TRBJ2-5; clone_size: .
cdr3_nt: TGTGCCTGGAGCCGCCGAACGGGAGGTGGGTACGAGCAGTACTTC; cdr3_aa: CAWSRRTGGGYEQYF; d_call: TRBD2; v_call: TRBV30; j_call: TRBJ2-7; clone_size: .
cdr3_nt: TGCGCCAGCAGTGAAAAGGGACTAGCGGGCACAGATACGCAGTATTTT; cdr3_aa: CASSEKGLAGTDTQYF; d_call: TRBD2; v_call: TRBV10-2; j_call: TRBJ2-3; clone_size: few
cdr3_nt: TGTGCCAGCAGCCTAGATGTGATAGTCACAGATACGCAGTATTTT; cdr3_aa: CASSLDVIVTDTQYF; d_call: .; v_call: TRBV7-9; j_call: TRBJ2-3; clone_size: .
cdr3_nt: TGTGCCAGCTCACCCGTGGACTGGACCTACGAGCAGTACTTC; cdr3_aa: CASSPVDWTYEQYF; d_call: .; v_call: TRBV18; j_call: TRBJ2-7; clone_size: .
cdr3_nt: TGTGCCAGCTCACCACCTACTAGCGGGGTCCGGGAGACCCAGTACTTC; cdr3_aa: CASSPPTSGVRETQYF; d_call: TRBD2; v_call: TRBV18; j_call: TRBJ2-5; clone_size: .
cdr3_nt: TGTGCCAGCAGCTGGGGACGTCCGGGCAATGAGCAGTTCTTC; cdr3_aa: CASSWGRPGNEQFF; d_call: .; v_call: TRBV13; j_call: TRBJ2-1; clone_size: .
cdr3_nt: TGTGCCAGCTCACCGGAAGGGGATACTGGGGCCAACGTCCTGACTTTC; cdr3_aa: CASSPEGDTGANVLTF; d_call: .; v_call: TRBV18; j_call: TRBJ2-6; clone_size: .
cdr3_nt: TGTGCCAGCAGCGGCCCGGGACTAGCGATGATAGGGGAGCTGTTTTTT; cdr3_aa: CASSGPGLAMIGELFF; d_call: TRBD2; v_call: TRBV9; j_call: TRBJ2-2; clone_size: .
cdr3_nt: TGTGCCAGCAGCTTTGCAAGTAACACTGAAGCTTTCTTT; cdr3_aa: CASSFASNTEAFF; d_call: .; v_call: TRBV7-8; j_call: TRBJ1-1; clone_size: .
cdr3_nt: TGTGCCAGCAGTTTTAGGACAGGGGGTTTCTACGAGCAGTACTTC; cdr3_aa: CASSFRTGGFYEQYF; d_call: TRBD1; v_call: TRBV28; j_call: TRBJ2-7; clone_size: .
cdr3_nt: TGCGCCAGCAGCTTGGCGGGGGAGTTGGCCCAGTACTTC; cdr3_aa: CASSLAGELAQYF; d_call: .; v_call: TRBV5-1; j_call: TRBJ2-5; clone_size: .
cdr3_nt: TGTGCCAGCAGCCTTGCGACTAGCGGGCAAGAGACCCAGTACTTC; cdr3_aa: CASSLATSGQETQYF; d_call: TRBD2; v_call: TRBV13; j_call: TRBJ2-5; clone_size: once
cdr3_nt: TGTGCCAGCTTGGGACAGCCCTCTGGGGCCAACGTCCTGACTTTC; cdr3_aa: CASLGQPSGANVLTF; d_call: TRBD1; v_call: TRBV28; j_call: TRBJ2-6; clone_size: .
cdr3_nt: TGTGCCAGCAGTTCCCCACGACTAGCGGGGAGACACGAGCAGTACTTC; cdr3_aa: CASSSPRLAGRHEQYF; d_call: TRBD2; v_call: TRBV6-2/TRBV6-3; j_call: TRBJ2-7; clone_size: few
cdr3_nt: TGTGCCAGCAGCACCCGAGGGACTAGAGGAGAGACCCAGTACTTC; cdr3_aa: CASSTRGTRGETQYF; d_call: TRBD2; v_call: TRBV7-8; j_call: TRBJ2-5; clone_size: .
cdr3_nt: TGTGCCAGTAGTCCCCTTGCGGGAGCCTCCTACAATGAGCAGTTCTTC; cdr3_aa: CASSPLAGASYNEQFF; d_call: TRBD2; v_call: TRBV19; j_call: TRBJ2-1; clone_size: once
cdr3_nt: TGTGCCAGCAGCCCTTCCGGGACAGGGGAGACCGGGGAGCTGTTTTTT; cdr3_aa: CASSPSGTGETGELFF; d_call: TRBD1; v_call: TRBV11-3; j_call: TRBJ2-2; clone_size: once
cdr3_nt: TGTGCCAGCAGCAACGCCGGACAGGGTTGGGAGAGCTCCTACGAGCAGTACTTC; cdr3_aa: CASSNAGQGWESSYEQYF; d_call: .; v_call: TRBV21-1; j_call: TRBJ2-7; clone_size: .
cdr3_nt: TGTGCCAGTAGTAAGTCAGCCCTCTACAATGAGCAGTTCTTC; cdr3_aa: CASSKSALYNEQFF; d_call: .; v_call: TRBV19; j_call: TRBJ2-1; clone_size: .
cdr3_nt: TGTGCCATCAGCTCCACGGACAGGGCCTCCTACGAGCAGTACTTC; cdr3_aa: CAISSTDRASYEQYF; d_call: TRBD1; v_call: TRBV10-3; j_call: TRBJ2-7; clone_size: .
cdr3_nt: TGTGCCTGGAGCCCTAACAAGGACAGGAGGGGTCAGCCCCAGCATTTT; cdr3_aa: CAWSPNKDRRGQPQHF; d_call: TRBD1; v_call: TRBV30; j_call: TRBJ1-5; clone_size: .
cdr3_nt: TGTGCCAGCAGCCGCGGACAGGGTTTTGGCACTGAAGCTTTCTTT; cdr3_aa: CASSRGQGFGTEAFF; d_call: TRBD1; v_call: TRBV6-6; j_call: TRBJ1-1; clone_size: .